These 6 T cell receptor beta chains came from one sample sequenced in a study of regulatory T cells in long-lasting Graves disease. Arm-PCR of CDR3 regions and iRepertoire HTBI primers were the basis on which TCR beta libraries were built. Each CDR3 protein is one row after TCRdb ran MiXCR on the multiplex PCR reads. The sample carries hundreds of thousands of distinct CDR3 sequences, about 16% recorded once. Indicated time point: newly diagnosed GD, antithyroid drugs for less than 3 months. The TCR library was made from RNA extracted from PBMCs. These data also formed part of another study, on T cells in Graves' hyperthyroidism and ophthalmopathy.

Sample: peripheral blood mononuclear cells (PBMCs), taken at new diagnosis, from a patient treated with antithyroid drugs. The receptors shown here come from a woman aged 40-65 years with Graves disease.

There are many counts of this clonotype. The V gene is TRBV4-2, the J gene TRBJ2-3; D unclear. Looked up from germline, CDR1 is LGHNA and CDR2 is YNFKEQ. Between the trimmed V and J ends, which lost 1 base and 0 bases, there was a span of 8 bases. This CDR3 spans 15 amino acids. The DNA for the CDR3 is TGTGCCAGCAGCCAAGTGGCCTCTAGCACAGATACGCAGTATTTT. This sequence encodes CASSQVASSTDTQYF.

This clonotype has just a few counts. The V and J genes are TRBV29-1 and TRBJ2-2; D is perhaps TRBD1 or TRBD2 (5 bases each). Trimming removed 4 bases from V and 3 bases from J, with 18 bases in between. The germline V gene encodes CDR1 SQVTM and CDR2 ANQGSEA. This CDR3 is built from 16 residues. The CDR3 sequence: CSVAYPGRTDTGELFF. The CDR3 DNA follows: TGCAGCGTTGCATATCCGGGACGGACTGACACCGGGGAGCTGTTTTTT.

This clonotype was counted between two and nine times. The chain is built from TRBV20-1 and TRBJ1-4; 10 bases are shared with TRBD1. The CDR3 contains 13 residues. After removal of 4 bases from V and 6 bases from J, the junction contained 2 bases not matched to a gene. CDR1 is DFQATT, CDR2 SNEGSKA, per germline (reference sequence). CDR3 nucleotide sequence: TGCAGTGCTACTGGGACAGGGGATGAAAAACTGTTTTTT. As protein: CSATGTGDEKLFF.

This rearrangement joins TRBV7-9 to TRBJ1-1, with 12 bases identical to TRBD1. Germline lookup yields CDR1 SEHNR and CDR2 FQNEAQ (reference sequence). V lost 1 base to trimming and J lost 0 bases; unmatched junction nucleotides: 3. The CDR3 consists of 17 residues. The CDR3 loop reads CASSLGWDRGLNTEAFF. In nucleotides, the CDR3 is TGTGCCAGCAGCTTAGGGTGGGACAGGGGGCTGAACACTGAAGCTTTCTTT. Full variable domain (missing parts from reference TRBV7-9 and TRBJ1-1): DTGVSQNPRHKITKRGQNVTFRCDPISEHNRLYWYRQTLGQGPEFLTYFQNEAQLEKSRLLSDRFSAERPKGSFSTLEIQRTEQGDSAMYLCASSLGWDRGLNTEAFFGQGTRLTVV.

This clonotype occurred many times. For the CDR3, the DNA is TGTGCCAGCCGGGGCTCGGCAGGGGTGAATGAGCAGTTCTTC. Translating gives CASRGSAGVNEQFF. The chain joins TRBV2 to TRBJ2-1; the D gene is possibly TRBD1 (6 bases). V lost 8 bases and J 7 bases, leaving 18 bases between the germline ends. This CDR3 spans 14 amino acids. Germline V gene data show CDR1 as SNHLY and CDR2 as FYNNEI.

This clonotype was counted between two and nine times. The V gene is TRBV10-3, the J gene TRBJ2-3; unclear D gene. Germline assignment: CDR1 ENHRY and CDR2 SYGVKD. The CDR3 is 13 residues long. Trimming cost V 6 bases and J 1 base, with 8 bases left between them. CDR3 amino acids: CAIRGTGTDTQYF. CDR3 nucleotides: TGTGCCATCAGAGGTACGGGCACAGATACGCAGTATTTT.